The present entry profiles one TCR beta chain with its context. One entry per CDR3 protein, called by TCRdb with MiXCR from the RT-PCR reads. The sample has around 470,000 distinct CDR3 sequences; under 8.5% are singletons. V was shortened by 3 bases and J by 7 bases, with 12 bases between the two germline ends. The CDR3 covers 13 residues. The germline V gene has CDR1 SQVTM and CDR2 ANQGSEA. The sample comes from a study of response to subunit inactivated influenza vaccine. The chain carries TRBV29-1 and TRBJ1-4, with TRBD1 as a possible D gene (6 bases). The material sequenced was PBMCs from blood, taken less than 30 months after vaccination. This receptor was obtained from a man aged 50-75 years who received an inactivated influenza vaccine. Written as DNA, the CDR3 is TGCAGCGTTGACGGGGGGCAGGGTGAAAAACTGTTTTTT. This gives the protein CSVDGGQGEKLFF.